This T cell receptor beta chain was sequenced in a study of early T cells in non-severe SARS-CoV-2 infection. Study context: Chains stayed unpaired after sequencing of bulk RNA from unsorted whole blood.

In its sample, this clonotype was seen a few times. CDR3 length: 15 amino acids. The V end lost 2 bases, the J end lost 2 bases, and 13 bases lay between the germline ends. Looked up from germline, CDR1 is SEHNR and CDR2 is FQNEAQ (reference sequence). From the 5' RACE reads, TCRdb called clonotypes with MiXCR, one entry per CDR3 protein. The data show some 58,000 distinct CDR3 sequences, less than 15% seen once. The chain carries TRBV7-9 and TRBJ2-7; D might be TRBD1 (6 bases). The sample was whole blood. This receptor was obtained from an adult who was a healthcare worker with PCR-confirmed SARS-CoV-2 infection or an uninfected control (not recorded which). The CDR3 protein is CASSLSTGLTYEQYF. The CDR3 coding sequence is TGTGCCAGCAGCTTATCCACAGGGCTGACCTACGAGCAGTACTTC.